These 4 T cell receptor beta chains were sequenced from one sample in a study of T-cell memory formation after mild COVID-19. Via MiXCR, TCRdb re-called the 5' RACE reads, giving one row per CDR3 protein. The data show 400,000 or so distinct CDR3 sequences, over 20% seen once. The sequencing sample was made of PBMCs or a T cell subset sorted from them (not recorded which). The source of these receptors is an adult woman who had mild COVID-19 (a few samples of this study predate the infection). Cell type and time point are not known.

J is TRBJ2-6 and V is TRBV10-2, with 7 bases matching TRBD2. Germline CDR1 WSHSY, CDR2 SAAADI. The CDR3 contains 15 residues. Trimming cost V 6 bases and J 3 bases; bases outside gene matches: 5. The CDR3 coding sequence is TGCGCCAGCAGCACGGGGGGAGTTGGGGCCAACGTCCTGACTTTC. Its protein product is CASSTGGVGANVLTF.

The chain links TRBV4-1 to TRBJ2-3; 9 nucleotides align to TRBD2. J gave up 2 bases and V 4 bases, and 4 bases lay outside the gene matches. This CDR3 is built from 15 residues. Looked up from germline, CDR1 is MGHRA and CDR2 is YSYEKL. CDR3 DNA sequence: TGCGCCAGCAGCCCAGCGGGGGGTCACACAGATACGCAGTATTTT. This translates into CASSPAGGHTDTQYF.

This chain joins TRBV24-1 and TRBJ1-1, with D unclear. The CDR3 is 13 amino acids. The ends were cut back, 7 bases at V and 7 bases at J, with 15 bases in the middle. Germline V gene sequence: CDR1 KGHDR, CDR2 SFDVKD. The CDR3 loop is CATSDRGDREAFF. The CDR3 region has the DNA TGTGCCACCAGCGACCGGGGTGATCGTGAAGCTTTCTTT.

The V gene is TRBV12-3 or TRBV12-4, the J gene TRBJ2-1; 13 nucleotides line up with TRBD2. Losses at the gene ends were 6 bases for V and 6 bases for J; bases not matched to a gene: 11. This CDR3 is built from 17 residues. CDR3 sequence reads: CASSRRTSGSVPNEQFF. The CDR3 DNA sequence: TGTGCCAGCAGCCGTCGGACTAGCGGGAGTGTTCCCAATGAGCAGTTCTTC.